Listed below are T cell receptor beta chains from one sample, sequenced in a study of T cells in Graves' hyperthyroidism and ophthalmopathy. TCRdb recomputed calls from the multiplex PCR reads with MiXCR, one row per CDR3 protein. This repertoire shows around 390,000 distinct CDR3 sequences, around 15% found once; its top ten account for around 20%. Sequenced: blood. All receptors derive from a woman aged 25-40 years with Graves' ophthalmopathy. CDR3s include the opening cysteine and the closing phenylalanine or tryptophan. The order of the fields is D gene, clone size, J gene, V gene, CDR3 DNA, CDR3 protein. The D gene is left open where the match is weak. Expanded clones get a size class; other rows say once, few or many, or leave the size out.

d_gene: NA
abundance: NA
j_gene: TRBJ2-2
v_gene: TRBV5-1
CDR3nt: TGCGCCAGCAGCTTGGACGGGTCATACACCGGGGAGCTGTTTTTT
CDR3aa: CASSLDGSYTGELFF

d_gene: NA
abundance: many
j_gene: TRBJ1-2
v_gene: TRBV27
CDR3nt: TGTGCCAGCAGAAGGGACGGGACTTATGGCTACACCTTC
CDR3aa: CASRRDGTYGYTF

d_gene: NA
abundance: NA
j_gene: TRBJ2-3
v_gene: TRBV9
CDR3nt: TGTGCCAGCAGCGTAGTGGGGGCAACAGATACGCAGTATTTT
CDR3aa: CASSVVGATDTQYF

d_gene: NA
abundance: NA
j_gene: TRBJ2-1
v_gene: TRBV6-5
CDR3nt: TGTGCCAGCAGTTACTCCATATCATCGGGGGCCTACAATGAGCAGTTCTTC
CDR3aa: CASSYSISSGAYNEQFF

d_gene: TRBD1
abundance: NA
j_gene: TRBJ2-3
v_gene: TRBV5-4
CDR3nt: TGTGCCAGCAGCTTGGCGGGACAGGGAGCAGATACGCAGTATTTT
CDR3aa: CASSLAGQGADTQYF

d_gene: NA
abundance: many
j_gene: TRBJ1-2
v_gene: TRBV12-3/TRBV12-4
CDR3nt: TGTGCCAGCAGTCCCCTCCCCACTTGGCTTAACTATGGCTACACCTTC
CDR3aa: CASSPLPTWLNYGYTF

d_gene: TRBD1
abundance: NA
j_gene: TRBJ1-1
v_gene: TRBV5-1
CDR3nt: TGCGCCAGCAGCGCGGGACAGGGGAAGAACACTGAAGCTTTCTTT
CDR3aa: CASSAGQGKNTEAFF

d_gene: NA
abundance: many
j_gene: TRBJ1-5
v_gene: TRBV6-1
CDR3nt: TGTGCCAGCAGGGCCGGACAGAGCAATCAGCCCCAGCATTTT
CDR3aa: CASRAGQSNQPQHF

d_gene: TRBD2
abundance: many
j_gene: TRBJ2-4
v_gene: TRBV3-1
CDR3nt: TGTGCCAGCAGCCAAGGCGGGGGGGTGGCCAAAAACATTCAGTACTTC
CDR3aa: CASSQGGGVAKNIQYF

d_gene: NA
abundance: many
j_gene: TRBJ2-3
v_gene: TRBV10-3
CDR3nt: TGTGCCATCAGTGAGTCCCAGACAGATACGCAGTATTTT
CDR3aa: CAISESQTDTQYF

d_gene: TRBD1
abundance: NA
j_gene: TRBJ2-7
v_gene: TRBV30
CDR3nt: TGTGCCTGGAGTGTGGGACAGCTCGAGCAGTACTTC
CDR3aa: CAWSVGQLEQYF

d_gene: TRBD1
abundance: NA
j_gene: TRBJ1-2
v_gene: TRBV6-1
CDR3nt: TGTGCCAGCAGTCGCCCGACAGGGGGCTTCTATGGCTACACCTTC
CDR3aa: CASSRPTGGFYGYTF

d_gene: NA
abundance: many
j_gene: TRBJ2-5
v_gene: TRBV28
CDR3nt: TGTGCCAGCAGTTTAAGCAGGGTGAGGGAGACCCAGTACTTC
CDR3aa: CASSLSRVRETQYF

d_gene: NA
abundance: few
j_gene: TRBJ1-6
v_gene: TRBV27
CDR3nt: TGTGCCAGCTCTTTTGGCCCCACGGTTATACCCCTCCACTTT
CDR3aa: CASSFGPTVIPLHF